This T cell receptor beta chain was sequenced during a study of blood T cell repertoires in COVID-19. Study processing details: Estimates of nucleated cell counts were drawn from the amplification of reference gene primers. Profiling relied on immunoSEQ multiplex PCR, and the TCRdb table lists in-frame clones only, not all of them. That table furnishes V, J and clone size, whereas the DNA furnished D and trimming. This repertoire shows some 54,000 clones, roughly four fifths found once; its top ten account for 26%. The CDR3 is 18 amino acids. Sequencing input: peripheral blood. The clonotype originates from an elderly woman with COVID-19, enrolled during active disease. The chain uses TRBV21-1 and TRBJ2-2; TRBD2 is taken as the D call from the table, unchecked against the DNA. TRBV21-1 corresponds to a pseudogene. This chain's CDR3 is CASSKDGRTNRNTGELFF. The DNA for the CDR3 is TGTGCCAGCAGCAAAGATGGGAGGACAAACCGAAACACCGGGGAGCTGTTTTTT.